The 8 T cell receptor beta chains presented below share a single source sample, sequenced in a study of regulatory T cells in long-lasting Graves disease. Regarding time point: persistent/refractory GD, antithyroid drugs over 5 years with positive TRAb. Researchers made the TCR library from RNA that was extracted from PBMCs. HTBI primers from iRepertoire and Arm-PCR of CDR3 regions yielded the TCR beta libraries. MiXCR, applied by TCRdb to the multiplex PCR reads, yields one record per CDR3 protein. The sample holds 350,000 to 450,000 distinct CDR3 sequences, 20% to 25% seen once. The sequencing here drew on peripheral blood mononuclear cells (PBMCs), taken when the disease was refractory, from a patient treated with antithyroid drugs. The receptors derive from a woman between 40 and 55 years old with Graves disease.

This clonotype was detected many times. The genes are TRBV20-1 and TRBJ2-7; 7 positions agree with TRBD2. Germline V gene lookup returns CDR1 DFQATT and CDR2 SNEGSKA (reference sequence). J lost 0 bases, V lost 4 bases, and 3 bases had no gene match. This CDR3 comprises 13 residues. CDR3 nucleotides: TGCAGTGCTACCGGACTAGTCTCCTACGAGCAGTACTTC. Translation gives CSATGLVSYEQYF.

In its sample, this clonotype was seen a few times. The junction shows a germline mismatch at one end, possibly a read error. The V gene is TRBV6-1, the J gene TRBJ1-5; 7 nucleotides match TRBD1. The length of the CDR3 is 17 residues. Germline V gene data show CDR1 as MNHNS and CDR2 as SASEGT. The CDR3 nucleotides read TGTGCCAGCAGTAAACGGCGGGACAGCGGAAATACTCAGCCCCAGCATTTC. Translating gives CASSKRRDSGNTQPQHF.

This clonotype was seen repeatedly, ten times or more. This chain joins TRBV6-1 and TRBJ2-2; the D is unclear. This CDR3 is 12 amino acids long. The germline V gene has CDR1 MNHNS and CDR2 SASEGT. Trimming took 4 bases from V and 5 from J, leaving 5 bases between them. CDR3 region: CASSGDTGELFF. CDR3 bases: TGTGCCAGCAGTGGGGATACCGGGGAGCTGTTTTTT.

The chain carries TRBV2 and TRBJ2-1; 11 nucleotides line up with TRBD2. This CDR3 region has 14 residues. Germline V gene sequence: CDR1 SNHLY, CDR2 FYNNEI. V trimming: 7 bases; J trimming: 9 bases; junction bases outside the gene matches: 8. The CDR3 region has the DNA TGTGCCAGCATGCTACTAGCGGGAGTTGCTGAGCAGTTCTTC. This encodes CASMLLAGVAEQFF. The whole variable domain, remainder taken from reference TRBV2 and TRBJ2-1, is EPEVTQTPSHQVTQMGQEVILRCVPISNHLYFYWYRQILGQKVEFLVSFYNNEISEKSEIFDDQFSVERPDGSNFTLKIRSTKLEDSAMYFCASMLLAGVAEQFFGPGTRLTVL.

This clonotype was detected a few times. This chain uses TRBV7-3 with TRBJ1-1, with D unresolved. The CDR3 runs to 12 residues. Germline V gene sequence: CDR1 SGHTA, CDR2 FQGTGA. Trimming removed 3 bases from V and 3 bases from J, with 5 bases in between. In DNA, the CDR3 is TGTGCCAGCAGCTTCACTTACACTGAAGCTTTCTTT. This translates into CASSFTYTEAFF.

Notes on this clonotype: One base away lies a much larger clone, so this may be a sequencing read error. The chain joins TRBV6-1 to TRBJ2-7; D is possibly TRBD1 or TRBD2 (5 bases each). CDR3 length equals 15 residues. Germline values: CDR1 MNHNS, CDR2 SASEGT. CDR3 sequence (DNA): TGTGCCAGCACCCCCCTTGGGAGATGGGGCATCGAGCAGTGCTTC. It yields the protein CASTPLGRWGIEQCF.

The chain joins TRBV6-1 to TRBJ2-1; 7 bases are a match to TRBD1. V lost 8 bases, J lost 10 bases, and 8 bases stayed unmatched. Looked up from germline, CDR1 is MNHNS and CDR2 is SASEGT. The CDR3 runs to 12 residues. CDR3 sequence (DNA): TGTGCCAGCCGATTCCAGGGGGAGGAGCAGTTCTTC. This translates into CASRFQGEEQFF.

The table lists this clonotype with many counts. The chain couples TRBV7-8 to TRBJ2-7, with D perhaps matching TRBD1 (6 bases). The germline CDR1 and CDR2 sequences are SGHVS and FQNEAQ. The CDR3 sequence is 15 residues long. Trimming stripped 5 bases from V and 3 bases from J, with 17 bases between. The CDR3 DNA reads TGTGCCAGCAGCCTTTACTCCGGACAGTACTACGAGCAGTACTTC. This encodes CASSLYSGQYYEQYF.